A single sample is the source of the 5 T cell receptor beta chains below, sequenced in a study of neurological immune-mediated disorders. TCRdb re-called the 5' RACE reads through MiXCR, storing one row per CDR3 protein. This table has 65,000 to 75,000 distinct CDR3 sequences, approximately 5% appearing once. Sequencing was carried out using PBMCs. The source of these receptors is a woman between 70 and 85 years old with multiple sclerosis.

There are many counts of this clonotype. The rearrangement joins TRBV7-2 to TRBJ2-3; possibly TRBD2 for D (5 bases). Germline V gene data show CDR1 as SGHTA and CDR2 as FQGNSA. This CDR3 spans 15 amino acids. Deletions cut 1 base from V and 0 bases from J, with 8 bases between. In DNA, the CDR3 is TGTGCCAGCAGCTTAGACGGGGTTAGCACAGATACGCAGTATTTT. Its translation: CASSLDGVSTDTQYF. The variable domain in full, completed from reference TRBV7-2 and TRBJ2-3, reads GAGVSQSPSNKVTEKGKDVELRCDPISGHTALYWYRQSLGQGLEFLIYFQGNSAPDKSGLPSDRFSAERTGGSVSTLTIQRTQQEDSAVYLCASSLDGVSTDTQYFGPGTRLTVL.

This clonotype was detected a few times. This chain connects TRBV7-2 to TRBJ2-7; 9 nucleotides match TRBD1. The V gene end was trimmed by 5 bases and the J gene end by 3 bases; junction bases not matched to a gene: 11. This CDR3 contains 16 residues. Germline values: CDR1 SGHTA, CDR2 FQGNSA. The CDR3 DNA follows: TGTGCCAGCAGCCTACAGGGGGCTACGCCTTACTACGAGCAGTACTTC. This translates into CASSLQGATPYYEQYF.

This clonotype was observed at least ten times. The chain employs TRBV10-3 and TRBJ2-7; D perhaps matches TRBD2 (5 bases). This CDR3 is built from 16 residues. Germline V CDR1 and CDR2: ENHRY, SYGVKD. V lost 2 bases to trimming and J lost 3 bases, with 17 bases between them. The CDR3 DNA reads TGTGCCATCAGTGAGCGGGTTTCTGGACTGAACTACGAGCAGTACTTC. This gives the protein CAISERVSGLNYEQYF.

This clonotype was counted at least ten times. The chain is built from TRBV29-1 and TRBJ1-2, with a possible D match to TRBD1 (5 bases). The CDR3 contains 13 residues. Per germline, CDR1 SQVTM and CDR2 ANQGSEA. Trimming took off 7 bases at V and 4 bases at J, with 16 bases between the two ends. CDR3 sequence: CSAWTPGPYGYTF. The CDR3 DNA follows: TGCAGCGCCTGGACACCGGGGCCCTATGGCTACACCTTC.

The chain joins TRBV5-6 to TRBJ1-2; 10 nucleotides align to TRBD1. The length of the CDR3 is 15 residues. V lost 5 bases and J lost 2; bases outside the gene matches: 6. CDR1 is SGHDT, CDR2 YYEEEE, per germline. CDR3 DNA: TGTGCCAGCAGAGCGCGGGGACAGGGGAACTATGGCTACACCTTC. Translating it yields CASRARGQGNYGYTF.